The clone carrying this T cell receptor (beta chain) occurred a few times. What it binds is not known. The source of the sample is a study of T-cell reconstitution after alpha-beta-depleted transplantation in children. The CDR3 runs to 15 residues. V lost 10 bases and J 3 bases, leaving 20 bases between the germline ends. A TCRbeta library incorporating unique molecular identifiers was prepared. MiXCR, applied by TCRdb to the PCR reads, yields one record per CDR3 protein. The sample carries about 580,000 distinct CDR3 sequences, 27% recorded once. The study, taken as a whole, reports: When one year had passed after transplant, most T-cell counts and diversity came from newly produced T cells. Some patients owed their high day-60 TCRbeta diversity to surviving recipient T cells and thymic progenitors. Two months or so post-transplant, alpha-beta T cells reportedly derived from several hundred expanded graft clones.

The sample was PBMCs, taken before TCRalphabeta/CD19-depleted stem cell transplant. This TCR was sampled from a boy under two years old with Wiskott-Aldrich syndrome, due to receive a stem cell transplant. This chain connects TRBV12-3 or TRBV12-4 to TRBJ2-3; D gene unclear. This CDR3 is CATKTADFGTDTQYF. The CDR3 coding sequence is TGTGCCACCAAGACGGCCGACTTCGGGACAGATACGCAGTATTTT.